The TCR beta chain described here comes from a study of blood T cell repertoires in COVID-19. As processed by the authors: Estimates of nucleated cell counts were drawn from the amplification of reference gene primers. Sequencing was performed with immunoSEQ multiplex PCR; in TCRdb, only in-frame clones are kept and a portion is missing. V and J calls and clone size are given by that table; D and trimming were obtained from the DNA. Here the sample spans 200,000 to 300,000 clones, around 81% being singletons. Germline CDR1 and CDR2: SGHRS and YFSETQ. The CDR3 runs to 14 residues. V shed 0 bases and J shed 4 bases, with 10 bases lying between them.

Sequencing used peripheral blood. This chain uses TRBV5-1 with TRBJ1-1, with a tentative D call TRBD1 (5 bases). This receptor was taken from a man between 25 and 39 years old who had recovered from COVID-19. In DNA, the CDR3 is TGCGCCAGCAGCTTGGAAAGCCAGGGCACTGAAGCTTTCTTT. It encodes CASSLESQGTEAFF.